This passage covers 3 T cell receptor beta chains from one sample sequenced in a study of blood T cells in healthy people across ages. The authors ran a second PCR of about 7 to 11 cycles using a sample-barcoded 5' primer and a J-beta primer mix. TCRdb itself ran the 5' RACE reads through MiXCR, one entry per CDR3 protein. The table has about 1.4 million distinct CDR3 sequences, 59% seen once. The specimen sequenced was blood. The source of these receptors is a man between 18 and 29 years old in good health.

Here the CDR3 DNA reads TGTGCCAGCAACCCGCCGGAGGGCGACCAAGAGACCCAGTACTTC. Translated, it gives CASNPPEGDQETQYF. The chain has TRBV7-9 and TRBJ2-5, with D possibly TRBD2 on 6 matching bases. Trimming took 7 bases from V and 0 from J, leaving 15 bases between them. Per the germline V gene, CDR1 is SEHNR and CDR2 is FQNEAQ (reference sequence). The CDR3 has 15 residues.

The chain couples TRBV20-1 to TRBJ2-1; D unresolved. The CDR3 has 14 amino acids. Germline lookup yields CDR1 DFQATT and CDR2 SNEGSKA (reference sequence). V gave up 3 bases and J gave up 2 bases, with 11 bases separating them. The CDR3 spells CSARFEAAYNEQFF. As DNA, the CDR3 is TGCAGTGCTAGGTTCGAGGCAGCCTACAATGAGCAGTTCTTC.

This clonotype was seen more than once but under ten times. This sequence joins TRBV6-1 and TRBJ2-6; 7 bases map to TRBD2. The junction had 18 bases not matched to a gene; V was cut back by 6 bases and J by 4 bases. CDR3 length equals 19 residues. CDR1 and CDR2 from the germline V gene are MNHNS and SASEGT. CDR3 nucleotide sequence: TGTGCCAGCAGGACTAGCAAAGGTTTGGGATCCCGAGGGGCCAACGTCCTGACTTTC. Its protein product is CASRTSKGLGSRGANVLTF.